A single sample gave rise to the 14 T cell receptor beta chains below, sequenced in a study of cytomegalovirus exposure and HLA in healthy donors. This PCR relied on a set of 60 Vbeta primers and 13 Jbeta primers. Only in-frame clones appear in the TCRdb table, and some are missing; sequencing was by immunoSEQ multiplex PCR. The repertoire table contains more than 90,000 clones. Sequenced: PBMCs. The receptors come from a man aged 30 to 39 in good health and CMV-seronegative.

The chain has TRBV5-1 and TRBJ1-4; 7 bases agree with TRBD1. The V segment lost 0 bases and the J segment 7 bases; nucleotides outside the gene matches: 3. This CDR3 has 14 amino acids. From germline, CDR1 is SGHRS and CDR2 YFSETQ. This CDR3 reads CASSLGGGSEKLFF. Here the CDR3 DNA reads TGCGCCAGCAGCTTGGGAGGGGGCAGTGAAAAACTGTTTTTT.

V is TRBV5-1 and J is TRBJ2-5; D possibly corresponds to TRBD1 (5 bases). Germline assignment: CDR1 SGHRS and CDR2 YFSETQ. This CDR3 contains 15 residues. Trimming stripped 0 bases from V and 5 bases from J, with 14 bases between. The CDR3 here is CASSLVPGKEETQYF. CDR3 nucleotide sequence: TGCGCCAGCAGCTTGGTCCCAGGGAAGGAGGAGACCCAGTACTTC.

This chain uses TRBV30 with TRBJ2-5; D call uncertain. V lost 0 bases, J lost 1 base, and 6 bases lay in between. Germline CDR1 GTSNPN, CDR2 SVGIG (reference sequence). This CDR3 has 13 residues. Here the CDR3 reads CAWSVTVQETQYF. In DNA, the CDR3 is TGTGCCTGGAGTGTAACAGTCCAAGAGACCCAGTACTTC. The full variable domain, completed using reference TRBV30 and TRBJ2-5, is SQTIHQWPATLVQPVGSPLSLECTVEGTSNPNLYWYRQAAGRGLQLLFYSVGIGQISSEVPQNLSASRPQDRQFILSSKKLLLSDSGFYLCAWSVTVQETQYFGPGTRLLVL.

The CDR3 DNA reads TGTGCCAGCTCACCCCTTACTCGAAGCGGCCATGAGCAGTTCTTC. This translates into CASSPLTRSGHEQFF. V and J are TRBV18 and TRBJ2-1; a possible D gene is TRBD2 (5 bases). Per the germline V gene, CDR1 is KGHSH and CDR2 is LQKENI. The CDR3 consists of 15 residues. Trimming took off 3 bases at V and 8 bases at J, with 17 bases between the two ends.

The chain joins TRBV13 to TRBJ1-1; 11 positions match TRBD1. The CDR3 is 16 amino acids. From germline, CDR1 is PRHDT and CDR2 FYEKMQ (reference sequence). With V trimmed by 4 bases and J by 3 bases, 7 bases remained unmatched. The CDR3 here is CASSSLRDRGYTEAFF. Here the CDR3 DNA reads TGTGCCAGCAGCTCCCTGAGGGACAGGGGGTACACTGAAGCTTTCTTT.

This chain uses TRBV6-5 with TRBJ1-3, with D maybe TRBD1 (5 bases). CDR3 length: 13 amino acids. Per germline, CDR1 MNHEY and CDR2 SVGAGI. V was cut by 6 bases and J by 4 bases, with 10 bases left in between. CDR3 in amino acids: CASRPGSGNTIYF. For the CDR3, the DNA is TGTGCCAGCAGACCAGGGTCCGGAAACACCATATATTTT.

This chain links TRBV2 with TRBJ2-2; 7 bases match TRBD1. Looked up from germline, CDR1 is SNHLY and CDR2 is FYNNEI. Trimming took 6 bases from V and 4 from J; bases not matched to a gene: 5. This CDR3 is built from 14 residues. CDR3 nucleotide sequence: TGTGCCAGCAGCCCCACAGGGGTCACCGGGGAGCTGTTTTTT. Translated, it gives CASSPTGVTGELFF. The full variable domain, with the rest looked up from reference TRBV2 and TRBJ2-2, is EPEVTQTPSHQVTQMGQEVILRCVPISNHLYFYWYRQILGQKVEFLVSFYNNEISEKSEIFDDQFSVERPDGSNFTLKIRSTKLEDSAMYFCASSPTGVTGELFFGEGSRLTVL.

The chain links TRBV5-4 to TRBJ2-1; the D gene is possibly TRBD1 (7 bases). The CDR3 runs to 15 residues. The V end was cut by 3 bases, the J end by 2 bases, with 12 bases between. The germline CDR1 and CDR2 sequences are SGHNT and YYREEE (reference sequence). The chain's CDR3 is CASSSGDRAYNEQFF. DNA of the CDR3: TGTGCCAGCAGCTCGGGAGACAGGGCCTACAATGAGCAGTTCTTC.

The chain is built from TRBV5-5 and TRBJ1-4; D not resolved. V was clipped by 0 bases and J by 5 bases, with 8 bases between them. Germline V gene lookup returns CDR1 SGHKS and CDR2 YYEKEE (reference sequence). The CDR3 runs 14 residues. The CDR3 loop is CASSLAGENEKLFF. In DNA form, the CDR3 reads TGTGCCAGCAGCTTGGCGGGTGAGAATGAAAAACTGTTTTTT. Drawing the rest from reference TRBV5-5 and TRBJ1-4, the complete variable domain is DAGVTQSPTHLIKTRGQQVTLRCSPISGHKSVSWYQQVLGQGPQFIFQYYEKEERGRGNFPDRFSARQFPNYSSELNVNALLLGDSALYLCASSLAGENEKLFFGSGTQLSVL.

The V call is TRBV30, the J call TRBJ1-5; TRBD1 aligns across 11 bases. This CDR3 region has 15 residues. Germline trimming cut 1 base from V and 7 bases from J; bases unmatched to any gene: 6. Germline V gene data show CDR1 as GTSNPN and CDR2 as SVGIG (reference sequence). DNA for the CDR3: TGTGCCTGGAGTGACGGACAGGGGGCAAGGCAGCCCCAGCATTTT. Protein: CAWSDGQGARQPQHF.

The chain has TRBV5-4 and TRBJ2-5; D is possibly TRBD2 (6 bases). Deletions cut 3 bases from V and 1 base from J, with 10 bases between. The CDR3 is 14 residues long. Germline V gene data show CDR1 as SGHNT and CDR2 as YYREEE (reference sequence). CDR3 DNA sequence: TGTGCCAGCAGCTGGGGGGACTCCCAAGAGACCCAGTACTTC. Protein sequence: CASSWGDSQETQYF.

CDR3 sequence: CASSLYEGSIAEAFF. CDR3 DNA: TGTGCCAGCAGCCTCTATGAGGGATCCATCGCTGAAGCTTTCTTT. The gene calls are TRBV7-2 and TRBJ1-1; no firm D call. Per the germline V gene, CDR1 is SGHTA and CDR2 is FQGNSA. The CDR3 is 15 residues long. V gave up 5 bases and J gave up 6 bases, with 19 bases separating them.

This chain connects TRBV5-5 to TRBJ1-5, with D perhaps matching TRBD1 (5 bases). The CDR3 runs 14 residues. Germline V gene lookup returns CDR1 SGHKS and CDR2 YYEKEE (reference sequence). Trimming took off 4 bases at V and 4 bases at J, with 12 bases between the two ends. CDR3 loop: CASSPGGGNQPQHF. The CDR3 coding sequence is TGTGCCAGCAGCCCCGGGGGGGGAAATCAGCCCCAGCATTTT.

This chain joins TRBV6-4 and TRBJ2-5; TRBD2 matches 8 bases. The J call may be incorrect, as the DNA end agrees better with TRBJ2-7. Germline CDR1 and CDR2: MRHNA and SNTAGT. The CDR3 covers 18 residues. Here the CDR3 reads CASSCSRGLGAGVYEQYF. The CDR3, as DNA: TGTGCCAGCAGTTGCTCTAGGGGACTAGGGGCAGGAGTCTACGAGCAGTACTTC.